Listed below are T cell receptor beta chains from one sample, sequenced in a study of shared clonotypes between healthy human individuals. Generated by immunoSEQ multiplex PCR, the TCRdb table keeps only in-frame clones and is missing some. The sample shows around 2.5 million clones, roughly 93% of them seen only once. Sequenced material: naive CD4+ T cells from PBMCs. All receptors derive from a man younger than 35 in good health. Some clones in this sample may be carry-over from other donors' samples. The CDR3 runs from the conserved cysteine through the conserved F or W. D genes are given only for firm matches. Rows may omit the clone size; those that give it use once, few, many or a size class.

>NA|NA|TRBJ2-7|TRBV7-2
CASSRGFYEQYF
TGTGCCAGCAGCCGAGGGTTTTACGAGCAGTACTTC
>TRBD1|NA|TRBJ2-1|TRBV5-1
CASSRDRGDEQFF
TGCGCCAGCAGCCGGGACAGGGGCGATGAGCAGTTCTTC
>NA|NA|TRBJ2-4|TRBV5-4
CASSGSGNIQYF
TGTGCCAGCAGCGGGTCTGGTAACATTCAGTACTTC
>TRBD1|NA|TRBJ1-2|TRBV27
CASSLSDRAGYTF
TGTGCCAGCAGTTTATCCGACAGGGCTGGCTACACCTTC
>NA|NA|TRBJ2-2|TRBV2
CASSTDSGELFF
TGTGCCAGCAGTACGGACAGCGGGGAGCTGTTTTTT
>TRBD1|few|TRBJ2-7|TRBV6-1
CASRDRVYEQYF
TGTGCCAGCAGGGACAGGGTCTACGAGCAGTACTTC
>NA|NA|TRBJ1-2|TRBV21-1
CASWEDRGDYGYTF
TGTGCCAGCTGGGAGGACAGGGGCGACTATGGCTACACCTTC
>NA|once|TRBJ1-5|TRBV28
CASSLRGAQPQHF
TGTGCCAGCAGTTTACGGGGGGCCCAGCCCCAGCATTTT
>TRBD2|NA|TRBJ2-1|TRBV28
CASSGRLADSYNEQFF
TGTGCCAGCAGTGGCCGACTAGCGGATAGCTACAATGAGCAGTTCTTC
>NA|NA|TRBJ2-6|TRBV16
CASSQSLDSGANVLTF
TGTGCCAGCAGCCAATCCCTAGATTCTGGGGCCAACGTCCTGACTTTC